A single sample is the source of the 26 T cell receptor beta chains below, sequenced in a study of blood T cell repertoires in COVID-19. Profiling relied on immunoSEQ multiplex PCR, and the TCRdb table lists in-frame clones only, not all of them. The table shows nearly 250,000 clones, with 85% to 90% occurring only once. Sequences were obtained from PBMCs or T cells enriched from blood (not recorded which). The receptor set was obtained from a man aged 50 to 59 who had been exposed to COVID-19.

The CDR3 region is CATSDAGKQETQYF. CDR3 coding DNA: TGTGCCACCAGTGACGCCGGGAAACAAGAGACCCAGTACTTC. The gene calls are TRBV24-1 and TRBJ2-5; weak D call: TRBD2 (5 bases). Germline CDR1 reads KGHDR; CDR2 reads SFDVKD. This CDR3 is 14 amino acids long. The V and J ends lost 4 bases and 2 bases respectively, with 10 bases between them.

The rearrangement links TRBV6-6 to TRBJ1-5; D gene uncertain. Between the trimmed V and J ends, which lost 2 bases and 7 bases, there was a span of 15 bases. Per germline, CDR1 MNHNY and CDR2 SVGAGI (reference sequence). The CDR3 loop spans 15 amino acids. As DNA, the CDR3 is TGTGCCAGCAGTTACGGGAGGGCAGAGGAACAGCCCCAGCATTTT. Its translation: CASSYGRAEEQPQHF.

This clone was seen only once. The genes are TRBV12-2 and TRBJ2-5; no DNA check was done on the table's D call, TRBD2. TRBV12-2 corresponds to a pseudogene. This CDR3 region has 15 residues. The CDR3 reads CASRLVGEVQETQYF. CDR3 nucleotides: TGTGCAAGTCGCTTAGTCGGGGAAGTCCAAGAGACCCAGTACTTC.

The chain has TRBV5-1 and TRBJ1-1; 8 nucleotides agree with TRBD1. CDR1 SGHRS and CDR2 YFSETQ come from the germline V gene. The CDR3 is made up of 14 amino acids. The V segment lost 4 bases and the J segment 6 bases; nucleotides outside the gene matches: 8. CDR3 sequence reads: CASSTQSQGAEAFF. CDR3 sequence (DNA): TGCGCCAGCAGCACTCAATCACAGGGGGCTGAAGCTTTCTTT.

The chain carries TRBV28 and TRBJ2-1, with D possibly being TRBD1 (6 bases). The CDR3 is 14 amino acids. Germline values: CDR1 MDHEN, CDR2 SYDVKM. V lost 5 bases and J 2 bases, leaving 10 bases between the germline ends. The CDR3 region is CASSVQGPYNEQFF. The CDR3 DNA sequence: TGTGCCAGCAGTGTACAGGGACCCTACAATGAGCAGTTCTTC.

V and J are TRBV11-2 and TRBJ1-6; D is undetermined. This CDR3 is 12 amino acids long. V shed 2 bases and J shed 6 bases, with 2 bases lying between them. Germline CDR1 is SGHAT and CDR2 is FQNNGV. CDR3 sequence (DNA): TGTGCCAGCAGCTTACTTAATTCACCCCTCCACTTT. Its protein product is CASSLLNSPLHF.

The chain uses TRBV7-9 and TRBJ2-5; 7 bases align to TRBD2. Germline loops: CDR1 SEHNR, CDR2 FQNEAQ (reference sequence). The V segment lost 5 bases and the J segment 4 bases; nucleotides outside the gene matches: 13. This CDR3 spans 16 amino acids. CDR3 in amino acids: CASSPKSGGLGETQYF. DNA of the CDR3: TGTGCCAGCAGCCCCAAATCGGGGGGACTGGGAGAGACCCAGTACTTC.

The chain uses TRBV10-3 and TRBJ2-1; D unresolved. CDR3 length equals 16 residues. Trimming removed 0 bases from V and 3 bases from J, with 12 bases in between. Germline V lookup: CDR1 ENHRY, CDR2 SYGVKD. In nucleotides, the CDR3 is TGTGCCATCAGTGAGTCGACTCCGTTTAGCTACAATGAGCAGTTCTTC. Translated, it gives CAISESTPFSYNEQFF.

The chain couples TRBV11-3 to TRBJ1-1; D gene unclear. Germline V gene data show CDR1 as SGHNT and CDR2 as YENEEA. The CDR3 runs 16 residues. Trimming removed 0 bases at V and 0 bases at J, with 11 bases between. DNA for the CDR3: TGTGCCAGCAGCTTAGAATTCGCCGACTTGAACACTGAAGCTTTCTTT. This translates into CASSLEFADLNTEAFF.

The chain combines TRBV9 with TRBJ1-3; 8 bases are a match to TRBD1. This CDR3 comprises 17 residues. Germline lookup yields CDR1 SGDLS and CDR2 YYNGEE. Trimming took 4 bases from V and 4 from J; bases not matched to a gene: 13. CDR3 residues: CASSPDSGRGLGNTIYF. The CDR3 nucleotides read TGTGCCAGCAGCCCCGACAGCGGCAGGGGGCTCGGAAACACCATATATTTT. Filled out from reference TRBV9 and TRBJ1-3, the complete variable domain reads DSGVTQTPKHLITATGQRVTLRCSPRSGDLSVYWYQQSLDQGLQFLIQYYNGEERAKGNILERFSAQQFPDLHSELNLSSLELGDSALYFCASSPDSGRGLGNTIYFGEGSWLTVV.

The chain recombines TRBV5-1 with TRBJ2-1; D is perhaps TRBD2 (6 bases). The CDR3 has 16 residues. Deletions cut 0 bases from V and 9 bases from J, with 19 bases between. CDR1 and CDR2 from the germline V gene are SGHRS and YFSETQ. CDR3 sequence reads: CASSLDLGRGDGEQFF. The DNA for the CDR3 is TGCGCCAGCAGCTTGGATCTGGGCCGCGGGGACGGTGAGCAGTTCTTC.

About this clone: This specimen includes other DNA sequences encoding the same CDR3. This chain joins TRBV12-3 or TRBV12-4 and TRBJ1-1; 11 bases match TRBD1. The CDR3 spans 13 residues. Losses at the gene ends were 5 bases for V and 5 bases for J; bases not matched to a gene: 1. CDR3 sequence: CASSGTGGTEAFF. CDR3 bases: TGTGCCAGCAGTGGGACAGGGGGTACTGAAGCTTTCTTT.

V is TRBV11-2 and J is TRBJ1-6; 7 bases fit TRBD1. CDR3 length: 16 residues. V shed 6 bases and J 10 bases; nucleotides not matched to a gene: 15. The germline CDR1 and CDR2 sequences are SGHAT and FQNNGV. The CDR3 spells CASSLGVDRLGSPLHF. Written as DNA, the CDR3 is TGTGCCAGCAGTCTAGGGGTGGACAGGCTTGGGTCACCCCTCCACTTT.

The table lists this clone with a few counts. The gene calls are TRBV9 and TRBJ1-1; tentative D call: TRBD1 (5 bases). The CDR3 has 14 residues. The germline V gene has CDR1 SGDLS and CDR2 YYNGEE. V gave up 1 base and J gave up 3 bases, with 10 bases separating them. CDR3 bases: TGTGCCAGCAGCGTAACAGGCTGGGACACTGAAGCTTTCTTT. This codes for CASSVTGWDTEAFF.

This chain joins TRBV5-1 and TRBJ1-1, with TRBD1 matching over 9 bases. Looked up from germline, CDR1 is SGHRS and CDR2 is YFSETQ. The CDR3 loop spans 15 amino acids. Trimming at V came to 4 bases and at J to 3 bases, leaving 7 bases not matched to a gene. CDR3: CASSEQQGAYTEAFF. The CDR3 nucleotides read TGCGCCAGCAGCGAACAACAGGGGGCGTACACTGAAGCTTTCTTT.

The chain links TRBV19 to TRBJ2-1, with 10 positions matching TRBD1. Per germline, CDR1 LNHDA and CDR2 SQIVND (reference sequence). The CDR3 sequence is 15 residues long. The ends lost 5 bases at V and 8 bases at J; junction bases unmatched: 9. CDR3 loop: CASSLGQGDVDEQFF. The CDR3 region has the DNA TGTGCCAGTAGTCTTGGACAGGGGGATGTGGATGAGCAGTTCTTC.

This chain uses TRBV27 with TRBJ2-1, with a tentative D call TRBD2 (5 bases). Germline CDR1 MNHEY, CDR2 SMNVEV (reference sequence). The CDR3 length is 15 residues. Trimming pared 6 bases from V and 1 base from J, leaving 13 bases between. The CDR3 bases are TGTGCCAGCAGACGAGCGGAACCTTCCTACAATGAGCAGTTCTTC. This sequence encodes CASRRAEPSYNEQFF.

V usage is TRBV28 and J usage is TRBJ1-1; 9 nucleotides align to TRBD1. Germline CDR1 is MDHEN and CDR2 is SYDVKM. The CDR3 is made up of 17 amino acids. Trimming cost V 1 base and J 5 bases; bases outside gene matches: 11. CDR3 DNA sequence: TGTGCCAGCAGTTTATTAGGGACAGGGTCCTTGGGGACTGAAGCTTTCTTT. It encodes CASSLLGTGSLGTEAFF.

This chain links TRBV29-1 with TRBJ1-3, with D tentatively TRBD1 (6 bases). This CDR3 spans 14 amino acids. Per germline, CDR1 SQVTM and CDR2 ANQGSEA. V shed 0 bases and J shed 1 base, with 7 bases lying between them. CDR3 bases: TGCAGCGTTGAAGATCAGGGGTCTGGAAACACCATATATTTT. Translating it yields CSVEDQGSGNTIYF.

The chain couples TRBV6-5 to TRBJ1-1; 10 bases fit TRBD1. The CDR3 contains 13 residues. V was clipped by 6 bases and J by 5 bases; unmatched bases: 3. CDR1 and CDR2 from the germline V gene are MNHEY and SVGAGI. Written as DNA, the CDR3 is TGTGCCAGCAGCTTGGGACAGGGGACTGAAGCTTTCTTT. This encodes CASSLGQGTEAFF.

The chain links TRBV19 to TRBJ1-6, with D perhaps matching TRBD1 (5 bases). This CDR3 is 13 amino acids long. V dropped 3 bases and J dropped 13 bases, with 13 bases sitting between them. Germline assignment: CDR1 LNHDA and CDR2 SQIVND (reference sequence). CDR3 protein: CASSIRSGAPLHF. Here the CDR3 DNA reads TGTGCCAGTAGTATTAGGTCTGGGGCGCCCCTCCACTTT. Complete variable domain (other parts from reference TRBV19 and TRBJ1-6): DGGITQSPKYLFRKEGQNVTLSCEQNLNHDAMYWYRQDPGQGLRLIYYSQIVNDFQKGDIAEGYSVSREKKESFPLTVTSAQKNPTAFYLCASSIRSGAPLHFGNGTRLTVT.

The chain's CDR3 is CASSEDTNTEAFF. In DNA form, the CDR3 reads TGTGCCAGCAGTGAAGACACGAACACTGAAGCTTTCTTT. V gene TRBV2 combines with J gene TRBJ1-1; D is ambiguous. The CDR3 consists of 13 residues. Germline CDR1 is SNHLY and CDR2 is FYNNEI. The V end was cut by 1 base, the J end by 1 base, with 4 bases between.

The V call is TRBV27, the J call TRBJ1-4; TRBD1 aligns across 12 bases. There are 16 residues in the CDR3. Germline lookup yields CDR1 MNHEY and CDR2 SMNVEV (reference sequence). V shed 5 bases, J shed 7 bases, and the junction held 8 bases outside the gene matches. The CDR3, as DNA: TGTGCCAGCAGTCCATACCGGGACAGGGGGCCTGAAAAACTGTTTTTT. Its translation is CASSPYRDRGPEKLFF. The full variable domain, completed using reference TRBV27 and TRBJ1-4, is EAQVTQNPRYLITVTGKKLTVTCSQNMNHEYMSWYRQDPGLGLRQIYYSMNVEVTDKGDVPEGYKVSRKEKRNFPLILESPSPNQTSLYFCASSPYRDRGPEKLFFGSGTQLSVL.

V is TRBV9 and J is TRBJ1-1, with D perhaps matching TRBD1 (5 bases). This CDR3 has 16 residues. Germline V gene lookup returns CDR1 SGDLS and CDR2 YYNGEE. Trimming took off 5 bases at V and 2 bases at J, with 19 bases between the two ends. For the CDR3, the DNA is TGTGCCAGCAGTACAGGATCAACGACCCTTAACACTGAAGCTTTCTTT. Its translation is CASSTGSTTLNTEAFF.

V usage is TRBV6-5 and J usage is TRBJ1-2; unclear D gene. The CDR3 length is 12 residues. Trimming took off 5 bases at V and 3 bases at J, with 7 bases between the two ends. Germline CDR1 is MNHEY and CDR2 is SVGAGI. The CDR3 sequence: CASSPGDYGYTF. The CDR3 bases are TGTGCCAGCAGTCCAGGTGACTATGGCTACACCTTC.

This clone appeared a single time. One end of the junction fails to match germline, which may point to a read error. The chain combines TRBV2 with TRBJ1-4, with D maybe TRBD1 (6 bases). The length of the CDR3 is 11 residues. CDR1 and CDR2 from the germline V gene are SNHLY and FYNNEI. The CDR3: CASRIDRLGNF. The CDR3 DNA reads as TGTGCCAGCAGAATCGACAGGCTGGGGAATTTT.